The entry below describes one T cell receptor beta chain. Its antigen is unidentified. The data are from a study of early T cells in non-severe SARS-CoV-2 infection. Study in general: It was bulk RNA from unsorted whole blood that was sequenced, and the chains were unpaired. Study-wide results and limits: Matches to VDJdb favored anti-spike CD8 responses and missed private and CD4 specificities.

Tagging with unique molecular identifiers was applied to individual cDNA molecules. TCRdb itself ran the 5' RACE reads through MiXCR, one entry per CDR3 protein. The table lists roughly 97,000 distinct CDR3 sequences, around 10% of them singletons. The receptor was isolated from an adult who was a healthcare worker with PCR-confirmed SARS-CoV-2 infection or an uninfected control (not recorded which). Specimen: whole blood, collected at baseline.

The CDR3 coding sequence is TGTGCCAGCAGTCTTACAGGGGCCCCAATTAATGAGCAGTTCTTC. The encoded protein is CASSLTGAPINEQFF. The gene calls are TRBV6-2 or TRBV6-3 and TRBJ2-1, with 7 positions matching TRBD1. The CDR3 has 15 amino acids. J lost 7 bases, V lost 5 bases, and 11 bases had no gene match. CDR1 and CDR2 from the germline V gene are MNHEY and SVGEGT.